This is a list of T cell receptor beta chains from one sample in a study of blood T cell repertoires in COVID-19. Clones were read by immunoSEQ multiplex PCR, and TCRdb kept only the in-frame ones, dropping some. The profile shows about 180,000 clones, about 90% of them singletons. Specimen: PBMCs or T cells enriched from blood (not recorded which). The receptor set was obtained from a woman between 18 and 30 years old who had recovered from COVID-19. Both conserved end residues are part of each CDR3. The D gene is left open where the match is weak. A row's size may be missing; if present it is once, few, many or a size class.

J: TRBJ2-1; D: -; V: TRBV2; size: -; CDR3: CASGPRLGDEQFF; DNA: TGTGCCAGCGGGCCCCGACTCGGGGATGAGCAGTTCTTC
J: TRBJ2-1; D: -; V: TRBV3-1/TRBV3-2; size: -; CDR3: CASSQGPERYNEQFF; DNA: TGTGCCAGCAGCCAAGGTCCCGAGCGGTACAATGAGCAGTTCTTC
J: TRBJ2-3; D: TRBD2; V: TRBV7-2; size: -; CDR3: CASSFILAGGMLDTQYF; DNA: TGTGCCAGCAGCTTTATACTAGCGGGGGGTATGTTGGATACGCAGTATTTT
J: TRBJ2-7; D: TRBD2; V: TRBV28; size: -; CDR3: CASSLQPGLAGGLDEQYF; DNA: TGTGCCAGCAGTTTACAACCTGGACTAGCGGGGGGGCTCGACGAGCAGTACTTC
J: TRBJ2-3; D: TRBD2; V: TRBV27; size: -; CDR3: CASSLDAGGHSDTQYF; DNA: TGTGCCAGCAGTTTAGACGCGGGGGGGCATTCAGATACGCAGTATTTT
J: TRBJ1-4; D: TRBD1; V: TRBV19; size: -; CDR3: CASGTGQGMVEKLFF; DNA: TGTGCCAGCGGAACGGGACAGGGGATGGTCGAAAAACTGTTTTTT
J: TRBJ1-3; D: -; V: TRBV6-5; size: -; CDR3: CASTQGAGNTIYF; DNA: TGTGCCAGCACCCAGGGTGCTGGAAACACCATATATTTT
J: TRBJ2-5; D: -; V: TRBV10-3; size: -; CDR3: CAISEAQGWETQYF; DNA: TGTGCCATCAGTGAAGCTCAGGGGTGGGAGACCCAGTACTTC
J: TRBJ2-6; D: TRBD1; V: TRBV29-1; size: -; CDR3: CSVTGSGANVLTF; DNA: TGCAGCGTGACAGGGTCCGGGGCCAACGTCCTGACTTTC
J: TRBJ2-5; D: TRBD1; V: TRBV11-2; size: -; CDR3: CASSPRAMTGDETQYF; DNA: TGTGCCAGCAGCCCTCGCGCTATGACAGGGGATGAGACCCAGTACTTC
J: TRBJ2-2; D: TRBD2; V: TRBV2; size: once; CDR3: CASKRAGTSGGNTGELFF; DNA: TGTGCCAGCAAACGGGCCGGGACTAGCGGGGGGAACACCGGGGAGCTGTTTTTT
J: TRBJ2-5; D: TRBD2; V: TRBV11-1; size: -; CDR3: CASSSLTGGETQYF; DNA: TGTGCCAGCAGCTCACTAACGGGGGGAGAGACCCAGTACTTC
J: TRBJ2-5; D: TRBD2; V: TRBV28; size: -; CDR3: CASSLPSGGAETQYF; DNA: TGTGCCAGCAGTTTACCCTCGGGGGGAGCAGAGACCCAGTACTTC
J: TRBJ2-7; D: TRBD1; V: TRBV2; size: once; CDR3: CASRSGTGVYEQYF; DNA: TGTGCCAGCAGATCCGGGACAGGGGTTTACGAGCAGTACTTC
J: TRBJ1-2; D: -; V: TRBV25-1; size: -; CDR3: CASSGGGSYGYTF; DNA: TGTGCCAGCAGTGGAGGGGGTTCCTATGGCTACACCTTC
J: TRBJ2-1; D: TRBD2; V: TRBV5-6; size: -; CDR3: CASSFRTSGGYEQFF; DNA: TGTGCCAGCAGCTTCCGTACTAGCGGGGGGTATGAGCAGTTCTTC
J: TRBJ2-7; D: TRBD2; V: TRBV19; size: -; CDR3: CASSISGGQRGEQYF; DNA: TGTGCCAGTAGTATTTCGGGAGGACAACGTGGCGAGCAGTACTTC
J: TRBJ2-2; D: -; V: TRBV3-1/TRBV3-2; size: -; CDR3: CASRTGANTGELFF; DNA: TGTGCCAGCAGGACAGGAGCGAACACCGGGGAGCTGTTTTTT
J: TRBJ2-3; D: TRBD2; V: TRBV24-1; size: -; CDR3: CATSDSGTLSTDTQYF; DNA: TGTGCCACCAGTGACAGCGGGACTTTGAGCACAGATACGCAGTATTTT
J: TRBJ1-1; D: -; V: TRBV5-1; size: -; CDR3: CASSLGDQGMSTEAFF; DNA: TGCGCCAGCAGCTTGGGGGACCAGGGGATGAGCACTGAAGCTTTCTTT
J: TRBJ1-1; D: -; V: TRBV18; size: -; CDR3: CASSQGPEAFF; DNA: TGTGCCAGCTCACAGGGGCCTGAAGCTTTCTTT
J: TRBJ1-5; D: TRBD1; V: TRBV27; size: -; CDR3: CASSLSWTGYGNQPQHF; DNA: TGTGCCAGCAGTTTATCCTGGACAGGGTATGGCAATCAGCCCCAGCATTTT
J: TRBJ1-6; D: -; V: TRBV19; size: -; CDR3: CASSIKGRGGRLSPLHF; DNA: TGTGCCAGTAGTATTAAAGGGAGGGGGGGGCGGCTTTCACCCCTCCACTTT
J: TRBJ1-6; D: -; V: TRBV6-6; size: -; CDR3: CASSQGPGTRSPLHF; DNA: TGTGCCAGCAGCCAGGGGCCAGGCACTCGGTCACCCCTCCACTTT
J: TRBJ1-4; D: -; V: TRBV18; size: -; CDR3: CASSRQGATNEKLFF; DNA: TGTGCCAGCTCGCGCCAGGGCGCAACTAATGAAAAACTGTTTTTT
J: TRBJ1-6; D: -; V: TRBV2; size: -; CDR3: CASNRDTPRNSPLHF; DNA: TGTGCCAGTAACCGGGACACCCCAAGGAATTCACCCCTCCACTTT
J: TRBJ2-5; D: -; V: TRBV13; size: -; CDR3: CASSLRGSQETQYF; DNA: TGTGCCAGCAGCCTCCGTGGGAGTCAAGAGACCCAGTACTTC
J: TRBJ2-1; D: -; V: TRBV7-2; size: -; CDR3: CASSLGAGNYNEQFF; DNA: TGTGCCAGCAGCTTAGGGGCGGGGAACTACAATGAGCAGTTCTTC
J: TRBJ2-3; D: TRBD2; V: TRBV3-1/TRBV3-2; size: -; CDR3: CASSQVTSGTDTQYF; DNA: TGTGCCAGCAGCCAAGTTACTAGCGGGACAGATACGCAGTATTTT
J: TRBJ1-2; D: -; V: TRBV5-4; size: -; CDR3: CASSLAEGGYTF; DNA: TGTGCCAGCAGCTTGGCCGAGGGTGGCTACACCTTC
J: TRBJ2-7; D: -; V: TRBV11-3; size: -; CDR3: CASTLPLFLIIRGYEQYF; DNA: TGTGCCAGCACCCTCCCCCTTTTTCTTATCATTAGGGGCTACGAGCAGTACTTC
J: TRBJ1-2; D: -; V: TRBV6-5; size: -; CDR3: CATWGGHNYGYTF; DNA: TGTGCCACCTGGGGAGGTCATAACTATGGCTACACCTTC
J: TRBJ1-2; D: -; V: TRBV12-3/TRBV12-4; size: once; CDR3: CASSLSEPGGYTF; DNA: TGTGCCAGCAGTTTATCTGAGCCTGGTGGCTACACCTTC
J: TRBJ2-2; D: TRBD2; V: TRBV10-2; size: -; CDR3: CASSRLAGDTGELFF; DNA: TGCGCCAGCAGTCGCCTAGCGGGGGACACCGGGGAGCTGTTTTTT
J: TRBJ1-1; D: -; V: TRBV12-3/TRBV12-4; size: -; CDR3: CASSFSGNTEAFF; DNA: TGTGCCAGCAGTTTTTCAGGGAACACTGAAGCTTTCTTT
J: TRBJ2-1; D: -; V: TRBV12-3/TRBV12-4; size: -; CDR3: CATTPPTGNEQFF; DNA: TGTGCCACCACCCCCCCTACGGGGAATGAGCAGTTCTTC
J: TRBJ2-7; D: TRBD1; V: TRBV19; size: -; CDR3: CASSIEHRGTPYEQYF; DNA: TGTGCCAGTAGTATAGAGCACAGGGGAACCCCCTACGAGCAGTACTTC
J: TRBJ2-3; D: TRBD2; V: TRBV6-2/TRBV6-3; size: -; CDR3: CASSLDSGGGSTDTQYF; DNA: TGTGCCAGCAGTTTGGACTCTGGGGGGGGAAGCACAGATACGCAGTATTTT
J: TRBJ2-3; D: -; V: TRBV2; size: -; CDR3: CASTGISTDTQYF; DNA: TGTGCCAGCACCGGGATCAGCACAGATACGCAGTATTTT
J: TRBJ1-1; D: -; V: TRBV6-4; size: -; CDR3: CASSVLITGSFEAFF; DNA: TGTGCCAGCAGTGTCTTGATAACAGGGTCTTTTGAAGCTTTCTTT
J: TRBJ2-7; D: TRBD1; V: TRBV9; size: -; CDR3: CASSPGTGTYEQYF; DNA: TGTGCCAGCAGCCCAGGGACAGGGACCTACGAGCAGTACTTC
J: TRBJ1-4; D: TRBD1; V: TRBV2; size: once; CDR3: CASMGSGQGANEKLFF; DNA: TGTGCCAGCATGGGTTCGGGGCAGGGGGCTAATGAAAAACTGTTTTTT
J: TRBJ1-1; D: -; V: TRBV20-1; size: -; CDR3: CSARVHRWAFF; DNA: TGCAGTGCTAGAGTCCACAGGTGGGCTTTCTTT
J: TRBJ1-1; D: -; V: TRBV7-3; size: -; CDR3: CASSPSTGLDTEAFF; DNA: TGTGCCAGCAGCCCCTCCACAGGGTTGGACACTGAAGCTTTCTTT
J: TRBJ1-2; D: -; V: TRBV12-5; size: -; CDR3: CASGDPGQGLPANYGYTF; DNA: TGTGCTAGTGGTGACCCCGGGCAGGGACTCCCTGCTAACTATGGCTACACCTTC
J: TRBJ1-5; D: -; V: TRBV30; size: -; CDR3: CAWNVGGNQPQHF; DNA: TGTGCCTGGAATGTCGGGGGAAATCAGCCCCAGCATTTT
J: TRBJ1-2; D: TRBD1; V: TRBV29-1; size: -; CDR3: CSVGDSYYGYTF; DNA: TGCAGCGTGGGGGACAGTTACTATGGCTACACCTTC
J: TRBJ1-4; D: -; V: TRBV15; size: -; CDR3: CATSRDRVTEKLFF; DNA: TGTGCCACCAGCAGAGACAGGGTTACTGAAAAACTGTTTTTT
J: TRBJ1-2; D: -; V: TRBV14; size: -; CDR3: CASSQELGRDYLYGYTF; DNA: TGTGCCAGCAGCCAAGAGTTGGGGAGGGACTACCTCTATGGCTACACCTTC
J: TRBJ2-5; D: -; V: TRBV6-1; size: -; CDR3: CASSDYAHITQETQYF; DNA: TGTGCCAGCAGTGATTATGCACACATCACCCAAGAGACCCAGTACTTC
J: TRBJ1-6; D: -; V: TRBV12-1; size: -; CDR3: CASNERQGRSPLHF; DNA: TGTGCCAGCAACGAGAGGCAGGGGCGTTCACCCCTCCACTTT
J: TRBJ1-2; D: TRBD1; V: TRBV5-1; size: -; CDR3: CASSLTGDLGYTF; DNA: TGCGCCAGCAGCTTGACAGGGGACTTGGGCTACACCTTC
J: TRBJ1-1; D: -; V: TRBV18; size: -; CDR3: CASSPEAGKNTEAFF; DNA: TGTGCCAGCTCACCCGAAGCAGGGAAGAACACTGAAGCTTTCTTT
J: TRBJ1-4; D: TRBD1; V: TRBV7-9; size: -; CDR3: CASSPGTASATNEKLFF; DNA: TGTGCCAGCAGCCCAGGGACAGCGAGTGCAACTAATGAAAAACTGTTTTTT
J: TRBJ1-2; D: TRBD1; V: TRBV19; size: -; CDR3: CASLQGPFYGYTF; DNA: TGTGCCAGTCTACAGGGGCCCTTCTATGGCTACACCTTC